This passage covers 25 T cell receptor beta chains from one sample sequenced in a study of CD8 T cells in Susac syndrome. When the RNA was reverse transcribed, random hexamers were used with an input of 0.5 to 1 ug. TCRdb re-analysed the immunoSEQ multiplex PCR reads in MiXCR, keeping a single row per CDR3 protein. The profile shows about 140,000 distinct CDR3 sequences, over 90% of them singletons. Sequencing was performed on CD4+ T cells from PBMCs. All receptors come from a human donor with Susac syndrome.

The rearrangement links TRBV30 to TRBJ1-2; the D gene is possibly TRBD1 (6 bases). CDR3 length: 12 amino acids. Germline CDR1 GTSNPN, CDR2 SVGIG (reference sequence). Trimming shortened V by 3 bases and J by 8 bases, and 13 bases separated the two germline ends. CDR3 sequence reads: CAWRDPGGGYTF. DNA for the CDR3: TGTGCCTGGAGAGACCCGGGGGGCGGCTACACCTTC.

The rearrangement joins TRBV18 to TRBJ2-6, with D hard to call. V was pared by 1 base and J by 2 bases, with 6 bases between. Germline assignment: CDR1 KGHSH and CDR2 LQKENI. The CDR3 is 15 residues long. As DNA, the CDR3 is TGTGCCAGCTCACCACGGGTACCTGGGGCCAACGTCCTGACTTTC. Its protein is CASSPRVPGANVLTF. Looking up the rest from reference TRBV18 and TRBJ2-6 gives the full variable domain: NAGVMQNPRHLVRRRGQEARLRCSPMKGHSHVYWYRQLPEEGLKFMVYLQKENIIDESGMPKERFSAEFPKEGPSILRIQQVVRGDSAAYFCASSPRVPGANVLTFGAGSRLTVL.

V is TRBV29-1 and J is TRBJ2-2; TRBD1 is a possible D gene (6 bases). There are 12 residues in the CDR3. Trimming cost V 7 bases and J 2 bases, with 8 bases left between them. CDR1 and CDR2 (germline): SQVTM, ANQGSEA. Written as DNA, the CDR3 is TGCAGCGGGACAGAAAACACCGGGGAGCTGTTTTTT. Encoded protein: CSGTENTGELFF.

This clonotype appeared once. The DNA for the CDR3 is TGCAGTGCTGACGTAGCGCTCATAGGCACAGATACGCAGTATTTT. Protein: CSADVALIGTDTQYF. The chain has TRBV20-1 and TRBJ2-3, with a tentative D call TRBD2 (5 bases). The CDR3 covers 15 residues. Trimming left V 5 bases short and J 1 base short, with 16 bases between. Germline CDR1 and CDR2: DFQATT and SNEGSKA (reference sequence).

V is TRBV7-2 and J is TRBJ2-3; weak D call: TRBD1 (6 bases). The CDR3 loop spans 15 amino acids. Trimming cost V 6 bases and J 0 bases, with 13 bases left between them. Germline values: CDR1 SGHTA, CDR2 FQGNSA. CDR3 in amino acids: CASRLDRTSTDTQYF. The CDR3, as DNA: TGTGCCAGCAGGCTAGACAGGACCAGCACAGATACGCAGTATTTT.

The rearrangement joins TRBV18 to TRBJ2-5; tentatively, D is TRBD2 (5 bases). Germline V gene lookup returns CDR1 KGHSH and CDR2 LQKENI. This CDR3 spans 14 amino acids. The V end lost 4 bases, the J end lost 5 bases, and 14 bases lay between the germline ends. CDR3 DNA: TGTGCCAGCTCACAGGACTCAAGGAGGGAGACCCAGTACTTC. Translation gives CASSQDSRRETQYF.

The rearrangement uses TRBV12-3 or TRBV12-4 and TRBJ2-5; the D is unclear. The CDR3 length is 13 residues. V shed 5 bases and J shed 7 bases, with 14 bases lying between them. CDR3 DNA: TGTGCCAGCAGTCCGGACGGAAGAGGGACCCAGTACTTC. Its protein product is CASSPDGRGTQYF.

This chain uses TRBV15 with TRBJ2-5, with D unclear. Trimming cost V 7 bases and J 4 bases, with 13 bases left between them. CDR1 LNHNV and CDR2 YYDKDF come from the germline V gene (reference sequence). The CDR3 totals 13 residues. The DNA of the CDR3 is TGTGCCACCATCGGACCAGGTCCAGAGACCCAGTACTTC. Residues: CATIGPGPETQYF.

The CDR3 DNA is TGTGCCAGCAGCCCCGCGGGGGGGGAAAACATTCAGTACTTC. Translating it yields CASSPAGGENIQYF. The rearrangement uses TRBV6-5 and TRBJ2-4, with 9 bases fitting TRBD2. The CDR3 is 14 residues long. With V trimmed by 6 bases and J by 5 bases, 5 bases remained unmatched. Germline V CDR1 and CDR2: MNHEY, SVGAGI.

The rearrangement links TRBV30 to TRBJ2-5; TRBD2 aligns across 8 bases. CDR3 length: 13 residues. Trimming removed 5 bases from V and 4 bases from J; junction bases left unmatched: 6. Germline CDR1 reads GTSNPN; CDR2 reads SVGIG (reference sequence). The CDR3 loop reads CAWARREGETQYF. DNA of the CDR3: TGTGCCTGGGCGCGTCGGGAGGGAGAGACCCAGTACTTC.

The chain has TRBV24-1 and TRBJ2-4; TRBD1 matches at 10 bases. The length of the CDR3 is 16 residues. Germline loops: CDR1 KGHDR, CDR2 SFDVKD. Trimming cost V 2 bases and J 8 bases; bases outside gene matches: 8. CDR3 loop: CATSDSVGGQGDIQYF. In DNA form, the CDR3 reads TGTGCCACCAGTGATTCCGTGGGAGGACAGGGGGACATTCAGTACTTC.

V and J are TRBV20-1 and TRBJ1-3; 9 positions agree with TRBD1. The CDR3 extends over 14 amino acids. V shed 1 base, J shed 4 bases, and the junction held 2 bases outside the gene matches. Germline CDR1 and CDR2: DFQATT and SNEGSKA (reference sequence). In DNA form, the CDR3 reads TGCAGTGCTAGAGGGGACAGGGACGGAAACACCATATATTTT. Translation: CSARGDRDGNTIYF.

Worth noting for this clonotype: The junction does not match germline at one end; this may be a read error. The rearrangement links TRBV2 to TRBJ2-7; perhaps TRBD2 as D (8 bases). CDR1 and CDR2 (germline): SNHLY, FYNNEI. CDR3 length: 17 amino acids. For the CDR3, the DNA is TGTGTCAGCGTGAGGGGGCGAGCGGGAGCCGTTGCCTACGAGCAGTACTTC. Protein sequence: CVSVRGRAGAVAYEQYF.

The chain links TRBV30 to TRBJ2-2; 10 bases line up with TRBD1. Germline values: CDR1 GTSNPN, CDR2 SVGIG (reference sequence). V shed 3 bases and J 5 bases; nucleotides not matched to a gene: 3. The CDR3 has 14 residues. CDR3 DNA: TGTGCCTGGAGCCGGGACAGGGGAACCGGGGAGCTGTTTTTT. This translates into CAWSRDRGTGELFF.

V usage is TRBV5-1 and J usage is TRBJ2-1; perhaps TRBD2 as D (6 bases). The CDR3 runs to 15 residues. V was clipped by 4 bases and J by 2 bases, with 13 bases between them. Germline values: CDR1 SGHRS, CDR2 YFSETQ. The CDR3 here is CASSPRGEAYNEQFF. The CDR3 nucleotides read TGCGCCAGCAGCCCTAGAGGGGAGGCCTACAATGAGCAGTTCTTC.

The chain has TRBV6-4 and TRBJ2-1; perhaps TRBD1 as D (5 bases). Trimming removed 2 bases at V and 7 bases at J, with 12 bases between. Germline-derived CDR1 and CDR2 are MRHNA and SNTAGT. The CDR3 spans 14 residues. The CDR3 nucleotides read TGTGCCAGCAGTGACGGCAGGGAAGAAAATGAGCAGTTCTTC. Translation gives CASSDGREENEQFF.

V and J are TRBV29-1 and TRBJ2-3; TRBD1 matches 10 bases. V lost 7 bases and J lost 4; bases outside the gene matches: 5. CDR1 is SQVTM and CDR2 is ANQGSEA in the germline V gene. The CDR3 is 13 amino acids. The CDR3 protein is CSALTGGPDTQYF. Written as DNA, the CDR3 is TGCAGCGCTCTGACAGGGGGCCCAGATACGCAGTATTTT.

J is TRBJ1-1 and V is TRBV4-1; 7 bases align to TRBD1. The CDR3 is 18 residues long. The V gene end was trimmed by 3 bases and the J gene end by 1 base; junction bases not matched to a gene: 14. Germline V gene lookup returns CDR1 MGHRA and CDR2 YSYEKL. The CDR3 DNA reads as TGCGCCAGCAGCCAGGGGACAGCAAGGGGTATAAGGAACACTGAAGCTTTCTTT. Translation gives CASSQGTARGIRNTEAFF.

This clonotype was picked up one time. The V and J genes are TRBV5-1 and TRBJ2-3; D is undetermined. Germline loops: CDR1 SGHRS, CDR2 YFSETQ. The CDR3 contains 13 residues. The ends were cut back, 4 bases at V and 6 bases at J, with 12 bases in the middle. CDR3 protein: CASSTPPLDTQYF. The CDR3 bases are TGCGCCAGCAGCACACCTCCCCTGGATACGCAGTATTTT.

V is TRBV28 and J is TRBJ1-6; no clear D. The V and J ends lost 8 bases and 13 bases respectively, with 15 bases between them. CDR1 MDHEN and CDR2 SYDVKM come from the germline V gene. The CDR3 covers 12 residues. The CDR3 here is CASSLQREPLHF. CDR3 nucleotides: TGTGCCAGCTCACTACAACGGGAGCCCCTCCACTTT.

The chain couples TRBV7-8 to TRBJ1-2; 9 positions agree with TRBD1. The CDR3 runs to 13 residues. Per the germline V gene, CDR1 is SGHVS and CDR2 is FQNEAQ. V lost 5 bases, J lost 7 bases, and 5 bases stayed unmatched. CDR3 loop: CASSRGQGGGYTF. CDR3 DNA: TGTGCCAGCAGCAGGGGACAGGGAGGTGGCTACACCTTC.

The chain uses TRBV29-1 and TRBJ2-5, with TRBD2 matching 13 bases. This CDR3 region has 14 residues. The V segment lost 6 bases and the J segment 5 bases; nucleotides outside the gene matches: 6. Germline-derived CDR1 and CDR2 are SQVTM and ANQGSEA. In nucleotides, the CDR3 is TGCAGCGTGGGGACTAGCGGGATTGCGGAGACCCAGTACTTC. Translating gives CSVGTSGIAETQYF.

The chain is built from TRBV19 and TRBJ2-2; TRBD2 is a possible D gene (6 bases). CDR1 LNHDA and CDR2 SQIVND come from the germline V gene (reference sequence). CDR3 length: 14 residues. The ends were cut back, 7 bases at V and 0 bases at J, with 9 bases in the middle. The CDR3 loop reads CASMKRANTGELFF. The DNA of the CDR3 is TGTGCCAGTATGAAGCGGGCGAACACCGGGGAGCTGTTTTTT.

The chain combines TRBV29-1 with TRBJ2-7; D perhaps matches TRBD2 (6 bases). The germline V gene has CDR1 SQVTM and CDR2 ANQGSEA. V dropped 5 bases and J dropped 3 bases, with 20 bases sitting between them. This CDR3 is built from 15 residues. The CDR3 DNA reads TGCAGCGTTTTTCAGGGTCGGGGGATCCTCTACGAGCAGTACTTC. Protein product: CSVFQGRGILYEQYF.

The chain couples TRBV6-5 to TRBJ1-2; a weak D match, TRBD1 (5 bases). Germline CDR1 is MNHEY and CDR2 is SVGAGI. CDR3 size: 15 residues. V was trimmed by 2 bases and J by 6 bases, leaving 16 bases between them. CDR3 coding DNA: TGTGCCAGCAGTTACCGGGGACTCTCAAGGGATGGCTACACCTTC. This gives the protein CASSYRGLSRDGYTF.